This T cell receptor beta chain was captured in a study of blood T cell repertoires in COVID-19. Data came from immunoSEQ multiplex PCR; TCRdb stores just in-frame clones and leaves some out. The sample yields around 190,000 clones, over 75% seen once. Trimming took 5 bases from V and 0 from J; bases not matched to a gene: 13. Germline V gives CDR1 SGHVS, CDR2 FQNEAQ. The CDR3 extends over 18 amino acids. The origin of this receptor is a man in his fifties with COVID-19, enrolled during active disease. The chain has TRBV7-8 and TRBJ2-3; 8 bases are a match to TRBD2. Sequenced input: peripheral blood. The CDR3 DNA follows: TGTGCCAGCAGCCCGAACTTACTAGCGGAAATTAGCACAGATACGCAGTATTTT. It is translated as CASSPNLLAEISTDTQYF.